This TCR beta chain originates from a study of T cell responses to AZD1222 COVID-19 vaccine. Broader study findings: AZD1222 recipients seropositive at baseline numbered only six or seven. Repertoire sampling happened only post peak T cell response. Vaccine-associated CD4 TCRs ranged over spike, dominating at 160-218 and 743-854. An increase in Spike-specific TCR breadth and depth was observed after two AZD1222 doses.

V lost 2 bases, J lost 3 bases, and 0 bases stayed unmatched. The CDR3 contains 14 residues. Germline V CDR1 and CDR2: KGHSH, LQKENI. This clone occurred a few times. Antigen: not known. Generated by immunoSEQ multiplex PCR, the TCRdb table keeps only in-frame clones and is missing some. The sample comprises approximately 150,000 clones, around 90% of which are singletons, and 2.6% rests with the top ten. The receptor was isolated from an adult in good health. The chain uses TRBV18 and TRBJ2-7, with 11 bases matching TRBD2. The material was peripheral blood, obtained on day 0 of AZD1222 vaccination. For the CDR3, the DNA is TGTGCCAGCTCACCAGGGACTAGCGGCTACGAGCAGTACTTC. Encoded protein: CASSPGTSGYEQYF.